This TCR beta chain originates from a study of blood T cell repertoires in COVID-19 (TCRdb year 2020). Concerning the study at large: Collaborator samples came from the United States, Italy and Spain and covered acute and convalescent phases of COVID-19. The sample metadata nearly always contained a de-identified subject ID, COVID-19 status, age in years and sex. Samples were obtained from the ongoing ImmuneRACE study (first 160 participants) and from some 1,300 subjects provided by 6 global collaborators. The material from the prospective study consisted of cDNA or gDNA derived from T cells, B-cell-depleted T cells, or PBMCs. Where HLA class I and class II types were available, the types were taken from metadata supplied by the sample provider, not from assay-based typing. A freely available public database, intended as a resource for researchers studying the immune response to SARS-CoV-2, is where the repertoires were released. Subjects who had been exposed to COVID-19, were actively infected with it, or had recovered from it provided the deeply sampled blood TCRbeta repertoires that made up the dataset.

About this clone: Its antigen remains unidentified. Base qualities are not provided; no much larger clone lies one nucleotide away.

Whole blood was collected in K2EDTA tubes by collaborating institutions according to the institutions' own protocols. For TCRbeta analysis, collaborators shipped samples in one of three forms: frozen whole blood, isolated PBMCs, or DNA extracted from either of those sample types. The study at large found these results: Clinical and demographic metadata were provided uncurated, with the amount varying by source and participant.

The CDR3 sequence holds 15 residues, the cysteine and phenylalanine included. CDR3 DNA only is kept here, 45 bases in frame from base 1. V is pruned by 7 bases and J by 6 bases, leaving 10 bases of the junction without a gene match. As encoded in the germline V gene, CDR1 is MNHEY while CDR2 is SVGAGI. TCRbeta CDR3 regions were amplified from genomic DNA using the immunoSEQ Assay, a bias-controlled multiplex PCR. The study's own analysis went as follows. Within the assay, amplification of reference gene primers was used to estimate how many nucleated cells each sample contained. To quantify the absolute abundance of each unique TCRbeta CDR3 rearrangement, sequence reads were collapsed and filtered. For each sample, productive Simpson clonality was calculated as the square root of Simpson's diversity index over productive rearrangements. TCRdb obtained this table from immuneACCESS and retained in-frame rearrangements with V and J assigned. These tables miss some clones; where compared with another copy, unresolved V genes account for less than half of the shortfall, and the remainder is unexplained. The V and J calls and clone size are taken from that table; D and trimming were inferred from the DNA. The sample table shows 150,000 to 200,000 clones, and roughly 85% are seen once. The top ten clonotypes cover 20% to 25% of the sample.

Input material: peripheral blood. The rearrangement joined TRBV6-5 to TRBJ2-3, with TRBD2 identical over 10 junction bases. The TCR originated in a man between 60 and 75 years old with active or convalescent COVID-19. The nucleotide sequence reads TGTGCCAGCAATCCTAGCGGGGGCCCGTGGGATACGCAGTATTTT. Translation gives CASNPSGGPWDTQYF.